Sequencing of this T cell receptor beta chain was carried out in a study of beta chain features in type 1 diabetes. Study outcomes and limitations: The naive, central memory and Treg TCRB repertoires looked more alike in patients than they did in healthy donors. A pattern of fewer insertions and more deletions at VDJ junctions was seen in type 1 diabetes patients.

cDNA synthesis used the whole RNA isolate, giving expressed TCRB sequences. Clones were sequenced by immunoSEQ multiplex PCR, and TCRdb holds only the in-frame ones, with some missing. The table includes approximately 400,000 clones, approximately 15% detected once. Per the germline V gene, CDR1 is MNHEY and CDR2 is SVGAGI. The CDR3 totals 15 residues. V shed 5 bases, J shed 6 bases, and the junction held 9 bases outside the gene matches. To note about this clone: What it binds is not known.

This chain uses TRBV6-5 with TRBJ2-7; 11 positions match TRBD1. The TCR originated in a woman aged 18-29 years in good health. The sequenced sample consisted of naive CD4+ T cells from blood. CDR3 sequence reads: CASSPLGQGASEQYF. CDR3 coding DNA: TGTGCCAGCAGTCCCCTTGGACAGGGGGCTTCCGAGCAGTACTTC.